These 16 T cell receptor beta chains came from one sample sequenced in a study of T-cell memory formation after mild COVID-19 (dated by TCRdb to the early 2020s). Libraries were made using 5' RACE. Sequencing instrument: Illumina NovaSeq 6000. Through fastp at Q25 and MiXCR, TCRdb rebuilt clones from the public reads, retaining in-frame beta chains. Records with the same CDR3 protein are collapsed into one entry carrying the most frequent genes and DNA. The sample table records about 340,000 distinct CDR3 sequences; under 15% of these occur just once. The ten largest make up about a fifth of the sample. Sequences were obtained from PBMCs or a T cell subset sorted from them (not recorded which). These receptors came from a man aged 18-30 years who had mild COVID-19 (a few samples of this study predate the infection). The sample titles of this study are shuffled in the database, so cell type and time point are left out; the donor was told from shared clones.

The V gene is TRBV3-1, the J gene TRBJ2-5; the D call may be TRBD1 or TRBD2 (5 bases each). Trimming removed 1 base from V and 6 bases from J, with 9 bases in between. This CDR3 has 13 amino acids. Germline loops: CDR1 LGHDT, CDR2 YNNKEL (reference sequence). The CDR3 region is CASSQGDHKTQYF. In DNA form, the CDR3 reads TGTGCCAGCAGCCAAGGGGACCATAAGACCCAGTACTTC.

This clonotype was seen repeatedly, ten times or more. This rearrangement joins TRBV5-1 to TRBJ2-1; TRBD1 matches at 7 bases. The ends lost 3 bases at V and 6 bases at J; junction bases unmatched: 12. This CDR3 comprises 16 residues. Germline V gene data show CDR1 as SGHRS and CDR2 as YFSETQ. The CDR3 nucleotides read TGCGCCAGCAGCTCACCACCAAAGACAGGGTTCAATGAGCAGTTCTTC. Its protein is CASSSPPKTGFNEQFF. The variable domain in full, completed from reference TRBV5-1 and TRBJ2-1, reads KAGVTQTPRYLIKTRGQQVTLSCSPISGHRSVSWYQQTPGQGLQFLFEYFSETQRNKGNFPGRFSGRQFSNSRSEMNVSTLELGDSALYLCASSSPPKTGFNEQFFGPGTRLTVL.

The genes are TRBV2 and TRBJ1-2; unclear D gene. V was cut by 7 bases and J by 6 bases, with 9 bases left in between. The CDR3 length is 11 residues. CDR1 and CDR2 (germline): SNHLY, FYNNEI. CDR3: CASTSRDGYTF. In DNA, the CDR3 is TGTGCCAGCACTTCAAGAGATGGCTACACCTTC.

This clonotype was detected ten times or more. The chain uses TRBV5-1 and TRBJ2-1; 12 nucleotides agree with TRBD2. Trimming took 0 bases from V and 8 from J; bases not matched to a gene: 12. This CDR3 has 18 residues. Germline values: CDR1 SGHRS, CDR2 YFSETQ. The CDR3: CASSLAETSGGVGDEQFF. The CDR3 coding sequence is TGCGCCAGCAGCTTGGCGGAGACTAGCGGGGGCGTCGGGGATGAGCAGTTCTTC. The full variable domain, in which reference TRBV5-1 and TRBJ2-1 provide the parts outside the CDR3, is KAGVTQTPRYLIKTRGQQVTLSCSPISGHRSVSWYQQTPGQGLQFLFEYFSETQRNKGNFPGRFSGRQFSNSRSEMNVSTLELGDSALYLCASSLAETSGGVGDEQFFGPGTRLTVL.

This clonotype was seen only a few times. The chain uses TRBV19 and TRBJ2-7; D call uncertain. The V gene lost 5 bases and the J gene lost 5 bases, with 7 bases spanning the gap. There are 11 residues in the CDR3. Germline CDR1 and CDR2: LNHDA and SQIVND (reference sequence). The CDR3 DNA is TGTGCCAGTAGTCTCCATCACGAGCAGTACTTC. It encodes CASSLHHEQYF.

The chain is built from TRBV15 and TRBJ1-4; D remains ambiguous. Germline V CDR1 and CDR2: LNHNV, YYDKDF (reference sequence). The CDR3 loop spans 14 amino acids. V was trimmed by 0 bases and J by 5 bases, leaving 7 bases between them. CDR3 in DNA: TGTGCCACCAGCAGAGATAATGAAAATGAAAAACTGTTTTTT. Encoded protein: CATSRDNENEKLFF.

This clonotype has more than one count but fewer than ten. The gene calls are TRBV4-2 and TRBJ2-3, with D unclear. Germline assignment: CDR1 LGHNA and CDR2 YNFKEQ. The CDR3 is 15 residues long. Trimming stripped 0 bases from V and 0 bases from J, with 7 bases between. This CDR3 reads CASSQDPTSTDTQYF. CDR3 bases: TGTGCCAGCAGCCAAGACCCCACCAGCACAGATACGCAGTATTTT.

The chain joins TRBV7-2 to TRBJ2-6; maybe TRBD1 (6 bases). The CDR3 length is 18 residues. The V and J ends lost 8 bases and 4 bases respectively, with 24 bases between them. Germline V gene lookup returns CDR1 SGHTA and CDR2 FQGNSA. CDR3 sequence: CASFSGGPTGLGANVLTF. Written as DNA, the CDR3 is TGTGCCAGCTTTTCGGGCGGACCAACAGGGTTAGGGGCCAACGTCCTGACTTTC.

This clonotype was recorded at least ten times. The rearrangement uses TRBV28 and TRBJ2-5; the match to TRBD2 covers 15 bases. Germline lookup yields CDR1 MDHEN and CDR2 SYDVKM. The junction had 13 bases not matched to a gene; V was cut back by 6 bases and J by 5 bases. This CDR3 region has 18 residues. The CDR3 nucleotides are TGTGCCAGCAGCCGGGGACTAGCGGGGGGCTATCCGGGGGAGACCCAGTACTTC. It yields the protein CASSRGLAGGYPGETQYF.

This clonotype was counted between two and nine times. The V call is TRBV18, the J call TRBJ1-5; 8 bases are a match to TRBD1. This CDR3 contains 15 residues. CDR1 is KGHSH and CDR2 is LQKENI in the germline V gene. J was trimmed by 7 bases and V by 2 bases; bases with no gene match: 7. CDR3 bases: TGTGCCAGCTCACCAACGACAGGGGCTTCCCAGCCCCAGCATTTT. Its protein product is CASSPTTGASQPQHF.

At least ten counts were recorded for this clonotype. This chain links TRBV29-1 with TRBJ2-6; no firm D call. Between the trimmed V and J ends, which lost 6 bases and 0 bases, there was a span of 6 bases. There are 13 residues in the CDR3. Germline V CDR1 and CDR2: SQVTM, ANQGSEA. The CDR3 loop reads CSVALSGANVLTF. The CDR3 DNA reads as TGCAGCGTGGCTCTCTCTGGGGCCAACGTCCTGACTTTC.

Ten or more counts support this clonotype. The chain combines TRBV10-3 with TRBJ2-7; TRBD2 is a possible D gene (6 bases). Looked up from germline, CDR1 is ENHRY and CDR2 is SYGVKD. The CDR3 has 12 residues. The ends were cut back, 7 bases at V and 5 bases at J, with 12 bases in the middle. For the CDR3, the DNA is TGTGCCATCACTTGGGACTCTAACGAGCAGTACTTC. This encodes CAITWDSNEQYF.

This chain uses TRBV20-1 with TRBJ2-7, with D tentatively TRBD1 (6 bases). Germline CDR1 reads DFQATT; CDR2 reads SNEGSKA (reference sequence). Trimming left V 6 bases short and J 6 bases short, with 15 bases between. CDR3 length: 12 amino acids. In DNA form, the CDR3 reads TGCAGTGCCACCCGGACAGTTGGCGAGCAGTACGTC. Encoded protein: CSATRTVGEQYV.

The chain carries TRBV23-1 and TRBJ1-3; D call uncertain. TRBV23-1 qualifies as an ORF whose function is uncertain. CDR3 length: 18 amino acids. The V gene lost 0 bases and the J gene lost 0 bases, with 15 bases spanning the gap. Here the CDR3 reads CASSQSVAAGHSGNTIYF. Here the CDR3 DNA reads TGCGCCAGCAGTCAATCGGTTGCGGCGGGTCACTCTGGAAACACCATATATTTT.

A few counts support this clonotype. The J gene is TRBJ2-5, the V gene TRBV5-5; D not certain. Germline V gene sequence: CDR1 SGHKS, CDR2 YYEKEE (reference sequence). This CDR3 contains 14 residues. V lost 0 bases and J 2 bases, leaving 8 bases between the germline ends. CDR3 loop: CASSLAHDQETQYF. CDR3 coding DNA: TGTGCCAGCAGCTTGGCGCACGATCAAGAGACCCAGTACTTC.

About this clonotype itself: The junction does not match germline at one end; this may be a read error. This chain joins TRBV27 and TRBJ2-6; tentatively, D is TRBD1 or TRBD2 (5 bases each). This CDR3 region has 15 residues. Germline CDR1 reads MNHEY; CDR2 reads SMNVEV (reference sequence). For the CDR3, the DNA is TGTGCCAGCAGCTTATGGGGGTCTGGGGCCAACGTCCTGACTTTC. Protein sequence: CASSLWGSGANVLTF.